The sequence of this TCR beta chain was determined in a study of identical twins. The V end lost 3 bases, the J end lost 4 bases, and 17 bases lay between the germline ends. The length of the CDR3 is 16 residues. This clonotype has a count of ten or more. Antigen unknown. General study points: Twins shared out-of-frame alpha sequences with excess low generation probability.

TCRdb redid the calling of the 5' RACE reads with MiXCR, one entry per CDR3 protein. The sample includes about 660,000 distinct CDR3 sequences, around 8.6% of them seen just once. This same sample was also part of a study on yellow fever vaccine responses in identical twins.

The V gene is TRBV12-3 or TRBV12-4, the J gene TRBJ2-3; TRBD2 might be the D (5 bases). The specimen was PBMCs. This receptor was taken from a young woman in good health. The CDR3 protein is CASSLSGSGWADTQYF. CDR3 nucleotides: TGTGCCAGCAGTTTGAGTGGATCGGGGTGGGCAGATACGCAGTATTTT.